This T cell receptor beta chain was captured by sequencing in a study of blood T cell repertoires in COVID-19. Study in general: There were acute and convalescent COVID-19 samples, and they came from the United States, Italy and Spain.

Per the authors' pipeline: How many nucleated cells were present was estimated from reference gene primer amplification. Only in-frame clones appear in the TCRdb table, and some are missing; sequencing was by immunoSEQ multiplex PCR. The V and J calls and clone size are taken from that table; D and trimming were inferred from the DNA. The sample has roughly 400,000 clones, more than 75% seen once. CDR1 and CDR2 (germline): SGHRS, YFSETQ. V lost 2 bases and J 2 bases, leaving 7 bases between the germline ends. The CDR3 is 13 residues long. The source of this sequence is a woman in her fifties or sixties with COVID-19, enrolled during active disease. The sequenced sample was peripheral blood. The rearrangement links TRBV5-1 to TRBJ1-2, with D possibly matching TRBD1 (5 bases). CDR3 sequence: CASSFSGNYGYTF. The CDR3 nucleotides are TGCGCCAGCAGCTTCTCAGGGAACTATGGCTACACCTTC.